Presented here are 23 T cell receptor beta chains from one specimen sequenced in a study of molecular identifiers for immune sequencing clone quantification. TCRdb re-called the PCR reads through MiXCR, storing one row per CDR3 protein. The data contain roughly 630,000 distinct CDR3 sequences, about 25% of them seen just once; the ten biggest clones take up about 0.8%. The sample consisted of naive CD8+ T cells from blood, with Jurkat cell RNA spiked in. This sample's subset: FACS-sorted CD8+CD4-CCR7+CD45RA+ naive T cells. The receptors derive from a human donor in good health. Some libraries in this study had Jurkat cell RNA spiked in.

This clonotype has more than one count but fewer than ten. The DNA for the CDR3 is TGTGCCAGCAGTCCCACCCGGGAGGGTATGAAGACCCAGTACTTC. It yields the protein CASSPTREGMKTQYF. This chain joins TRBV27 and TRBJ2-5, with 8 bases identical to TRBD2. The trim removed 5 bases at V and 6 bases at J, leaving 11 bases unmatched. The CDR3 extends over 15 amino acids. Germline CDR1 reads MNHEY; CDR2 reads SMNVEV (reference sequence).

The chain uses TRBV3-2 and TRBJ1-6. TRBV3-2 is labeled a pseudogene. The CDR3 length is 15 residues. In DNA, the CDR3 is TGTGCCAGCAGCCAAGAAACGGATCACAATTCACCCCTCCACTTT. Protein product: CASSQETDHNSPLHF.

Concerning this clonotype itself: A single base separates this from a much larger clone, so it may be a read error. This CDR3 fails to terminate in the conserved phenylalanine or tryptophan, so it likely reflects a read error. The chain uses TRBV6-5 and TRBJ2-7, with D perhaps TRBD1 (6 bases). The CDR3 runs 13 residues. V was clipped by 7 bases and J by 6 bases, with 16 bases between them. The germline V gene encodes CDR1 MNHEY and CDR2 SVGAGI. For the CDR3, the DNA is TGTGCCAGCAAGGGGGTCGCTCGCGGCGAGCAGTACCTC. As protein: CASKGVARGEQYL.

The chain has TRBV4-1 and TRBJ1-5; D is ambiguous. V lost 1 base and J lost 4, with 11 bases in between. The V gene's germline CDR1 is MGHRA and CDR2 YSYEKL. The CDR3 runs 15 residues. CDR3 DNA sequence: TGCGCCAGCAGCCAAGGAAACCTTCCAAATCAGCCCCAGCATTTT. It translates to CASSQGNLPNQPQHF.

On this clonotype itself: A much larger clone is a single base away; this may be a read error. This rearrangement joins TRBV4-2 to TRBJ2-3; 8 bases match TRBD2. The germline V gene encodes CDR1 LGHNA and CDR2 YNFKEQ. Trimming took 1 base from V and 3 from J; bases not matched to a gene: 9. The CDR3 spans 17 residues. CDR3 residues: CASSQAKAGVLTDTQYF. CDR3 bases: TGTGCCAGCAGCCAAGCGAAAGCGGGAGTGTTGACAGATACGCAGTATTTT.

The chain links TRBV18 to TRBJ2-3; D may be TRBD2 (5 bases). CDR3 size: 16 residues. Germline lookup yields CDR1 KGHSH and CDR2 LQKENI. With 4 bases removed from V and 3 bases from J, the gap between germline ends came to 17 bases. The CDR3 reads CASSQTSYWETDTQYF. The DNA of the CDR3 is TGTGCCAGCTCACAAACTAGTTATTGGGAGACAGATACGCAGTATTTT. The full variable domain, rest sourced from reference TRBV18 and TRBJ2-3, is NAGVMQNPRHLVRRRGQEARLRCSPMKGHSHVYWYRQLPEEGLKFMVYLQKENIIDESGMPKERFSAEFPKEGPSILRIQQVVRGDSAAYFCASSQTSYWETDTQYFGPGTRLTVL.

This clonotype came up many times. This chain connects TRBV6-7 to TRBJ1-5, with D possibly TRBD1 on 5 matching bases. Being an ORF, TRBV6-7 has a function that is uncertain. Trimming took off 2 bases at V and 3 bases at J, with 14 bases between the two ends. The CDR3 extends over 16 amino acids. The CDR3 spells CASSYPQGQNNQPQHF. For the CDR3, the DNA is TGTGCCAGCAGTTACCCCCAGGGTCAGAACAATCAGCCCCAGCATTTT.

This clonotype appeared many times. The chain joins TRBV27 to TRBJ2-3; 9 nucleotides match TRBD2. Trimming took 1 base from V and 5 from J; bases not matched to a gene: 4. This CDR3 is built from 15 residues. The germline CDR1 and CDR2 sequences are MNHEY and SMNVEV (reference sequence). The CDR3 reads CASSLLAGGQDTQYF. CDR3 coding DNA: TGTGCCAGCAGTTTATTGGCGGGAGGGCAAGATACGCAGTATTTT.

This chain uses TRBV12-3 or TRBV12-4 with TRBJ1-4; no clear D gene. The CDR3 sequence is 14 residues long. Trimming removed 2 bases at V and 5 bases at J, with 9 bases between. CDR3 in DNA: TGTGCCAGCAGTTTACGGGCTGGGAATGAAAAACTGTTTTTT. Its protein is CASSLRAGNEKLFF.

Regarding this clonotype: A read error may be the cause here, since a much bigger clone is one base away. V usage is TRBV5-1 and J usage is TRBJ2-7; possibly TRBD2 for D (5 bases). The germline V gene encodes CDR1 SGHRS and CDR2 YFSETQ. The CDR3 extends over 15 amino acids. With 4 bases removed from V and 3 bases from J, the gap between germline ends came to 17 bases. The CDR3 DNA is TGCGCCAGCAGCGTGGCCGGGAACGGGTACTACGAGCAGTACTTC. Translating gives CASSVAGNGYYEQYF. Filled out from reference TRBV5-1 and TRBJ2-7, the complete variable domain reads KAGVTQTPRYLIKTRGQQVTLSCSPISGHRSVSWYQQTPGQGLQFLFEYFSETQRNKGNFPGRFSGRQFSNSRSEMNVSTLELGDSALYLCASSVAGNGYYEQYFGPGTRLTVT.

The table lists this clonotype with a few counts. The CDR3 loop reads CASSQHRGSSYNEQFF. The DNA of the CDR3 is TGCGCCAGCAGCCAACATCGGGGGTCCTCCTACAATGAGCAGTTCTTC. V usage is TRBV4-3 and J usage is TRBJ2-1; D is possibly TRBD2 (6 bases). Trimming cost V 2 bases and J 0 bases, with 11 bases left between them. CDR1 is LGHNA, CDR2 YSLEER, per germline. The CDR3 extends over 16 amino acids.

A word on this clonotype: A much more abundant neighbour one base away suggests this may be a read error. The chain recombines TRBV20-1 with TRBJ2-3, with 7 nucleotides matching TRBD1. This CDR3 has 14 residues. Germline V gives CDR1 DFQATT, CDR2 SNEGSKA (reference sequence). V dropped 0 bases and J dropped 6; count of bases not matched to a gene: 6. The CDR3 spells CSARDRTGFDTQYF. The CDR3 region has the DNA TGCAGTGCTAGAGACCGGACAGGATTTGATACGCAGTATTTT.

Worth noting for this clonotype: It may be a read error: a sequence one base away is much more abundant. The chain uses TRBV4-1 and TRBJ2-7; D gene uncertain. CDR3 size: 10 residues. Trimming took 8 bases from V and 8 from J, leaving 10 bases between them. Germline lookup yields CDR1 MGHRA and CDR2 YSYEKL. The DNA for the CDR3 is TGCGCCAGCCGCCCGCCCCAGCAGTACTTC. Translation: CASRPPQQYF.

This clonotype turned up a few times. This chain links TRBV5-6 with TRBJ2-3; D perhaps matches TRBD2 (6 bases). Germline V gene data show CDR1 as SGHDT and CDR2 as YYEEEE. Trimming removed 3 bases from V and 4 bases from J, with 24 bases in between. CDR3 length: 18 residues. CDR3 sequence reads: CASSSGLRARESPDTQYF. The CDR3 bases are TGTGCCAGCAGCTCGGGACTTCGGGCCCGGGAGTCACCAGATACGCAGTATTTT.

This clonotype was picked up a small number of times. The CDR3 sequence: CASSQLGLIENEQFF. Here the CDR3 DNA reads TGTGCCAGCAGCCAACTTGGATTGATTGAGAATGAGCAGTTCTTC. The V and J genes are TRBV7-6 and TRBJ2-1; D gene uncertain. V was cut by 5 bases and J by 7 bases, with 18 bases left in between. This CDR3 is 15 amino acids long. CDR1 is SGHVS, CDR2 FNYEAQ, per germline.

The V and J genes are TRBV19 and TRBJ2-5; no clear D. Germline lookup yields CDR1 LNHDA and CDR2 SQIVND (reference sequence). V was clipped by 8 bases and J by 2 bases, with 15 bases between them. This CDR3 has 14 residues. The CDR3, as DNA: TGTGCCAGTGGCTTGGGATCTAAACAAGAGACCCAGTACTTC. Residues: CASGLGSKQETQYF.

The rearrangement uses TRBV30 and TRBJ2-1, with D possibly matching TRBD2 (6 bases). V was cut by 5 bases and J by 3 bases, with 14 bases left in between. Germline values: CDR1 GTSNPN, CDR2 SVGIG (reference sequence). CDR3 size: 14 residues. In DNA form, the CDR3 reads TGTGCCTGGGATGCGGGGAACGGCTACAATGAGCAGTTCTTC. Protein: CAWDAGNGYNEQFF.

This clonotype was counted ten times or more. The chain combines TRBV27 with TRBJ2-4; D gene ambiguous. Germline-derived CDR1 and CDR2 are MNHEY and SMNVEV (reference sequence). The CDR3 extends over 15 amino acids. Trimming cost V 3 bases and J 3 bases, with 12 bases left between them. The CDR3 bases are TGTGCCAGCAGTTTCACCACGTCCTACAAAAACATTCAGTACTTC. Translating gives CASSFTTSYKNIQYF.

In DNA, the CDR3 is TGTGCCAGCAGCGTAGGAGGGACAGGGGACCCAAAAGAGCAGTACTTC. Amino acids: CASSVGGTGDPKEQYF. The J gene is TRBJ2-7, the V gene TRBV9; 10 nucleotides line up with TRBD1. The CDR3 spans 16 residues. CDR1 is SGDLS, CDR2 YYNGEE, per germline. Losses at the gene ends were 0 bases for V and 7 bases for J; bases not matched to a gene: 10.

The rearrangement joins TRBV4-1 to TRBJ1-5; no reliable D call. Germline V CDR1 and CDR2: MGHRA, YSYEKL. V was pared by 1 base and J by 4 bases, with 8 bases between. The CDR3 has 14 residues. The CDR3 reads CASSQGVENQPQHF. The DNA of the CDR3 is TGCGCCAGCAGCCAAGGTGTGGAAAATCAGCCCCAGCATTTT.

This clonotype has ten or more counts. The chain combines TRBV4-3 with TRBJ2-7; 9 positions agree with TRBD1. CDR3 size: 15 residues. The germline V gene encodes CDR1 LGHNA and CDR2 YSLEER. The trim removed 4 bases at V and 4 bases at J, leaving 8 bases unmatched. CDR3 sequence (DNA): TGCGCCAGCAGCCCGACCGGGACAGGGATTTACGAGCAGTACTTC. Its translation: CASSPTGTGIYEQYF.

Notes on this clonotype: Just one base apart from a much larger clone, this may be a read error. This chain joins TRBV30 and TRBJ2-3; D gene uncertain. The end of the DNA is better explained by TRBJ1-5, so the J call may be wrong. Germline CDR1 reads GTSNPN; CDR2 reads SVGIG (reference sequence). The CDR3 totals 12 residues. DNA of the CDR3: TGTGCCTGCCACACTAGAGCAGATACGCAGCATTTT. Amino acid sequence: CACHTRADTQHF.

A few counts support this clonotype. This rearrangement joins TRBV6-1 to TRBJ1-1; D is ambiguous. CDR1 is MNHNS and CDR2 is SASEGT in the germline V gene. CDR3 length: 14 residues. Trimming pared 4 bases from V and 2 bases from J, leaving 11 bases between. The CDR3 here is CASSAFEGNTEAFF. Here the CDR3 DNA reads TGTGCCAGCAGTGCTTTTGAGGGTAACACTGAAGCTTTCTTT.